This TCR beta chain was identified during a study of human T cells and chemical hapten exposure. Study background: All through the approximately 22-week study, the scalp of each patient received diphenylcyclopropenone doses weekly. TCR yields per sample varied mostly from small pooled library volume differences.

Unmatched junction bases numbered 4, after V lost 0 bases and J lost 7 bases. This CDR3 has 15 amino acids. The V gene's germline CDR1 is LGHNA and CDR2 YSLEER. Stated time point: pre-sensitization, week 0. Described treatment: therapeutic diphenylcyclopropenone sensitization with weekly scalp DPC. As the library was built, unique molecular identifiers were attached to individual cDNA molecules. Authors' methods: The median was roughly 91,000 TCRs per sample, ranging roughly 23,224 to 690,600. TCRdb re-derived calls from the RACE reads in MiXCR, one entry per CDR3 protein. The authors' filters were not applied to this entry. The sample contains about 93,000 distinct CDR3 sequences, 8.5% of which appear only once.

The sequence was collected from a man in his forties with alopecia areata. Some clones in this sample may be carry-over from other donors' samples. The chain combines TRBV4-3 with TRBJ2-5; 11 bases match TRBD2. The material sequenced was whole blood, taken in connection with sensitization to the hapten diphenylcyclopropenone (DPC). CDR3 sequence: CASSQESLAGGTQYF. The DNA of the CDR3 is TGCGCCAGCAGCCAAGAATCCCTAGCGGGAGGGACCCAGTACTTC.